What follows is one TCR beta chain and its context. No cognate antigen has been identified for it. Base-call qualities are not available, and no considerably larger clone is one nucleotide away. In total, roughly 670 healthy bone marrow donors made up the cohort. Cohort members were all nominally healthy when sampled, although unrecorded immune exposures were likely present. The donor tested CMV seropositive and was one of the 289 seropositive cohort members. A peripheral blood sample was provided by each donor, and peripheral blood mononuclear cells were used for TCR beta sequencing. Genomic DNA extraction from the blood cell samples was performed with the Qiagen DNeasy Blood Extraction Kit. These data are taken from a study of cytomegalovirus exposure and HLA in healthy donors (dated by TCRdb to about 2017). With regard to the full study: In an earlier analysis of 450 to 750 of the donors, 250 to 350 Gb of sequence data and approximately 100 million unique TCR beta sequences from about 179 million T cells were reported. The number of donors typed differed by locus, with roughly 620-630 for A, B, C, DRB1 and DQB1, more than 500 for DQA1, under 610 for DPA1, and approximately 470 for DPB1. Both class I and class II loci were covered by HLA typing, at four-digit resolution. A later analysis re-examined previously published TCR beta repertoires from 610 or so donors and added high-resolution HLA genotyping to investigate patterns of TCR occurrence. A later genetic analysis took genome-wide SNP genotypes for about 65% of the 666 donors and used that subset as a discovery cohort. An earlier analysis of fewer than 700 of the donors applied high-throughput TCR beta sequencing to assess whether each TCR beta V gene segment acted as functional or pseudogenic. The T cell repertoires of 666 subjects were profiled by immunosequencing and related to cytomegalovirus serostatus. Across 398 genotyped donors of the cohort, an average of roughly 250,000 unique TCR beta nucleotide sequences per donor were sequenced, and 15% to 20% of those sequences were non-productive. Because of strong linkage in the cohort, 5 or 6 DR-DQ haplotypes were treated as single units for association and clustering. Along with the approximately 650-subject first cohort, a separate validation cohort of approximately 110 different subjects was used. To predict cytomegalovirus infection status, the study combined high-throughput TCR immunosequencing, statistical association of individual TCRs with disease status, and machine learning. Donor age, sex, ethnicity and CMV serostatus were compiled alongside the repertoire data. Roughly 300 gigabases of sequencing data and roughly 90 million unique TCR sequences were included in an early release covering several hundred HLA-typed donors. The later analysis used no new phenotypic data to find candidate immune exposures, relying instead on TCR beta sequences and their occurrence across donors. Of the approximately 400 genotyped donors, less than 90% were placed in the genetic ancestry cluster associated with self-reported Caucasian donors. The study aimed to test whether signatures of past pathogen exposure could be identified by cataloging public T cell receptors. Every discovery cohort repertoire had been produced on one sequencing platform. Beyond this particular receptor, the publication reports: This cohort had only TCR beta chains sequenced, and the lack of alpha or paired-chain data limited which features could be detected. An association between a missense DCLRE1C variant and V-gene and J-gene trimming of TCR beta chains was found in a later genetic analysis and replicated in an independent cohort. When HLA alleles, especially DR and DQ, strongly co-occurred, attributing TCR associations to individual alleles was difficult. A further reported finding was that TCR beta sequences accurately predicted the HLA-A and HLA-B alleles for most subjects in the first cohort. Linkage disequilibrium might explain the correlated functional status among segregating V segments, but an unknown experimental factor could not be ruled out. The study gave a list of about 160 TCR beta chains associated with cytomegalovirus. According to a later genetic analysis, donors in an Asian-associated ancestry cluster had fewer N-insertions in productive TCRs than the approximately 630-donor mean. Immune exposure information for the cohort was limited to CMV serostatus. In a later analysis, most CMV-associated TCR beta chains were found to appear HLA-restricted, with HLA associations seemingly driven largely by CMV exposure. In a later analysis, HLA-associated TCR beta chains were found to be more clonally expanded and to have lower generation probabilities than equally common non-associated chains. In an earlier analysis of roughly 560 of the donors, most TCR beta V segments were observed in productive rearrangements about 87% or about 30% of the time, broadly matching IMGT annotations. In a later analysis, 16,951 TCR beta sequences were associated with specific HLA alleles at a false discovery rate of 0.05. A cluster of highly shared sequence variants was judged likely to be a technical artifact of the sequencing pipeline. Across donors, most TCR sequences were observed very rarely, whereas some public TCRs were present in many individuals. Presence/absence analyses assumed roughly uniform sequencing depth across donors, an assumption that may not hold. Three of the identified cytomegalovirus-associated TCR beta chains were confirmed in vitro to be specific for cytomegalovirus antigens. Because some donors lacked HLA typing at each locus, the association tests relied only on the typed subset. Several of the top co-occurrence clusters appeared to be linked to parvovirus B19, influenza, CMV and Epstein-Barr virus, according to a later analysis. According to the authors, the approach could potentially be generalized to other disease states and immunological phenotypes. According to a later analysis, TCR association rates differed among HLA loci, with DRB1 alleles showing the most associated TCRs and HLA-C alleles showing the fewest. The classifier was reported to diagnose cytomegalovirus status with high specificity and sensitivity in both the original cohort and the validation cohort. Because counts were too low, some 17 rarely observed V segments, including chromosome 9 orphons, were excluded from the earlier analysis of 500 to 700 of the donors.

The library was built by means of the immunoSEQ multiplex PCR assay. For the multiplex PCR, a mixture combining 60 forward primers for TCR Vbeta segments and 13 reverse primers for TCR Jbeta segments was used. Amplification of the CDR3 region of rearranged TCR beta genes was performed with a multiplex PCR assay on genomic DNA. On the Illumina HiSeq System, the amplified TCR beta libraries were sequenced as 87-base-pair reads. The study's own analysis went as follows. Across the 700 or so repertoires, a later analysis counted 80 million or so unique TCR beta chains, roughly 11 million of which were shared by at least two donors. Raw reads were error-corrected and collapsed into unique sequences with a nearest-neighbor algorithm that merged closely related sequences to remove PCR and sequencing errors. V, D and J gene segments were assigned by aligning CDR3 sequences to IMGT reference sequences. For a sequence to be retained, at least a six-nucleotide match to both a V gene segment and a J gene segment was required. Rearrangements were classified as productive when the CDR3 lacked stop codons and remained in frame with V and J, and all other rearrangements were classified as non-productive. Following IMGT convention, CDR3 was defined as the stretch from the second conserved V-encoded cysteine to the conserved J-encoded phenylalanine. Sequences without an unambiguous match to a single V gene segment were excluded from the earlier analysis of almost 600 of the donors. In an earlier analysis of about 590 of the donors, a V segment was called functional when productive rearrangements were above 56.7%, and segregating when the standard deviation between donors exceeded 5%. A statistical classification framework was developed to diagnose cytomegalovirus status using the catalog of TCR beta chain sequences. V and J gene assignment, in a later analysis, came from comparing TCR nucleotide sequences with IMGT/GENE-DB human TR gene sequences. A later analysis assigned CDR3 sequences and most-parsimonious VDJ recombination scenarios with the TCRdist pipeline. In a later analysis, each TCR beta chain was defined by its CDR3 amino acid sequence together with its V-gene family, and reads without a unique V-gene family were excluded. To address suspected cross-contamination and a sequencing artifact, a later analysis removed around 600 highly shared, low-generation-probability nucleotide sequences. In a later analysis, a clonal expansion index for each public chain was calculated from normalized within-repertoire ranks of inferred template counts. In a later analysis, generation probabilities were computed with a VDJ recombination model fitted to out-of-frame rearrangements, and the resulting probabilities were checked against IGoR. In a later analysis, TCR-TCR, TCR-HLA and TCR-CMV co-occurrence was scored with hypergeometric tests, and a repertoire-size bias correction was applied to TCR pairs. A later analysis estimated false discovery rates by permuting HLA or CMV assignments 20 times. In a later analysis, co-occurring TCRs were grouped with DBSCAN, and TCRdist sequence similarity was added when clustering was performed within HLA-allele-positive subsets. Repertoires with fewer than 30,000 or more than 120,000 public chains, plus five repertoires with anomalous nucleotide sharing, were excluded from co-occurrence clustering. In TCRdb, the immuneACCESS table is reduced to in-frame sequences with V and J assigned. These tables do not hold every clone; where another copy was compared, an unresolved V gene accounts for under half, and the others remain unexplained. V and J calls and clone size are those listed in that table; D and trimming were worked out from the DNA. Here the sample has 150,000 to 200,000 clones; more than 70% occur a single time. Roughly 1.7% of the sample lies in the top ten.

Sequencing used PBMCs. The TCR originated in a man between 40 and 49 years old in good health and CMV-seropositive.

The DNA reads as follows: TGTGCCAGCACGTCCTTCGGGGGGAAGGAGCAGTACTTC. It translates as CASTSFGGKEQYF. The chain joins TRBV2 to TRBJ2-7; 7 central nucleotides agree with TRBD2. Trimming leaves V shorter by 7 bases and J shorter by 7 bases, with the junction holding 10 bases beyond the gene matches. From the cysteine through the phenylalanine, the CDR3 covers 13 amino acids. The sequence is cut down to CDR3 DNA, 39 bases in frame from base 1. The germline V gene supplies CDR1 SNHLY and CDR2 FYNNEI.